This TCR beta chain was sequenced in a study of vaccination and CD4 T cells after COVID-19. At the level of the study: The interval from dose two to post-vaccine sampling had a median of roughly 70 days, and it ranged from 14 to 241.

Trimming cost V 2 bases and J 7 bases, with 21 bases left between them. Germline CDR1 reads SGHTA; CDR2 reads FQGNSA. The CDR3 spans 16 residues. Turning to this clonotype: The antigen remains unidentified.

Cultured CD4+ T-cell DNA underwent Oncomine TCR Beta short-read sequencing. TCRdb analysed the PCR reads with MiXCR anew, one entry per CDR3 protein. In the table there are about 15,000 distinct CDR3 sequences, 65% to 85% of which are singletons. Sample treatment: roughly 10-day PBMC culture with coronavirus spike peptide pools or control peptides (ViraFEST assay). ViraFEST relied on peptide pools to expand antigen-specific T cells; the TCRs were sequenced afterward. At both days 3 and 7, half the medium was replaced with fresh IL-2 medium. V usage is TRBV7-2 and J usage is TRBJ2-7; perhaps D is TRBD1 or TRBD2 (5 bases each). The TCR comes from a human donor who had recovered from COVID-19. Material: CD4+ T cells from blood, cultured in vitro. CDR3 DNA: TGTGCCAGCAGCTTAAGTAGTCGCGAGCGAGGGGTGGAGCAGTACTTC. Protein sequence: CASSLSSRERGVEQYF.